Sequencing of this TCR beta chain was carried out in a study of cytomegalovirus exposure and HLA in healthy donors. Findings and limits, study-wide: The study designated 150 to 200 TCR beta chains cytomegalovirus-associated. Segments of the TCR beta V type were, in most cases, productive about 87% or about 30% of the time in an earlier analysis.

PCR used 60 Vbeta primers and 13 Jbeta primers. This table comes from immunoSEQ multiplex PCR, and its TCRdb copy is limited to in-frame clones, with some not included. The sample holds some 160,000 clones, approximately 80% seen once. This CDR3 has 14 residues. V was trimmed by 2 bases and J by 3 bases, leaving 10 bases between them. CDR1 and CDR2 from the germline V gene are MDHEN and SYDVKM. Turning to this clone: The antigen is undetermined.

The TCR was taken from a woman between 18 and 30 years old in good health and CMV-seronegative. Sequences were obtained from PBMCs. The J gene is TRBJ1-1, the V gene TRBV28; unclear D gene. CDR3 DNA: TGTGCCAGCAGTTTACCCTTAGATTACACTGAAGCTTTCTTT. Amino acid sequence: CASSLPLDYTEAFF.